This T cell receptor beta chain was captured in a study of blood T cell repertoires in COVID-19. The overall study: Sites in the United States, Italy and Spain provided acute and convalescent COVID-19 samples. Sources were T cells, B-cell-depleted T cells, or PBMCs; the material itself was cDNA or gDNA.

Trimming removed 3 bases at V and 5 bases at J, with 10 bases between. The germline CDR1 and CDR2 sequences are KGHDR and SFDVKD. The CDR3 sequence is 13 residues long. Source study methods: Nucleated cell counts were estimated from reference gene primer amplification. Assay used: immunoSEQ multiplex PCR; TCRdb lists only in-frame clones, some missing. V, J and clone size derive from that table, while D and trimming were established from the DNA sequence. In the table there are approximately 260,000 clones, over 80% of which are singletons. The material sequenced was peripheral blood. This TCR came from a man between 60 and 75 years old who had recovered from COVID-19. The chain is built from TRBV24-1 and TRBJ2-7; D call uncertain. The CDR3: CATSDGTRHEQYF. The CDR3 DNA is TGTGCCACCAGTGATGGTACGAGGCACGAGCAGTACTTC.